The table lists the clone carrying this T cell receptor beta chain with many counts. The antigen remains unidentified. The authors reverse transcribed all of the isolated RNA, so sequencing captured expressed TCRB transcripts. An average near 3.57 million reads came from naive, central memory and regulatory T cell samples. Clones were read by immunoSEQ multiplex PCR, and TCRdb kept only the in-frame ones, dropping some. The sample records fewer than 200,000 clones, 7.5% to 10% being singletons. Losses at the gene ends were 4 bases for V and 0 bases for J; bases not matched to a gene: 2. This CDR3 is 13 amino acids long. From germline, CDR1 is GTSNPN and CDR2 SVGIG (reference sequence). The data stem from a study of beta chain features in type 1 diabetes. General study findings and limits: It was among patients, rather than healthy donors, that naive, central memory and Treg TCRB repertoires appeared more similar.

Stem cell-like memory, regulatory, central memory and naive CD4+ cells were sorted via CD45RO/CCR7/CD25/CD127/CD95/CD27. Sequenced sample: central memory CD4+ T cells from blood. The clonotype was recovered from a man aged 18 to 35 in good health. The chain is built from TRBV30 and TRBJ1-1, with 7 bases matching TRBD1. CDR3 DNA sequence: TGTGCCTGGATCAGGGGGGTGAACACTGAAGCTTTCTTT. Its translation is CAWIRGVNTEAFF.